These 10 T cell receptor beta chains were all obtained from the same sample, sequenced in a study of patients and donors after allogeneic stem cell transplantation. TCRdb called the RT-PCR reads again in MiXCR, with one record for every CDR3 protein. The profile covers 920,000 or so distinct CDR3 sequences, with roughly 17% appearing a single time and 6% taken by the ten largest. The sequenced sample consisted of blood, either unsorted or a sorted T cell fraction (not recorded which). These TCRs come from a human donor who was either an allogeneic HSCT recipient or a stem cell or donor lymphocyte infusion donor (not recorded which). It is not recorded whose cells these are; they may come from a transplant donor.

The chain combines TRBV5-1 with TRBJ1-5, with 9 bases matching TRBD1. Trimming removed 3 bases from V and 2 bases from J; junction bases left unmatched: 3. The germline V gene has CDR1 SGHRS and CDR2 YFSETQ. This CDR3 region has 15 residues. The CDR3 sequence: CASSWTGARNQPQHF. In DNA form, the CDR3 reads TGCGCCAGCAGCTGGACAGGGGCCCGCAATCAGCCCCAGCATTTT. The whole variable domain, remainder taken from reference TRBV5-1 and TRBJ1-5, is KAGVTQTPRYLIKTRGQQVTLSCSPISGHRSVSWYQQTPGQGLQFLFEYFSETQRNKGNFPGRFSGRQFSNSRSEMNVSTLELGDSALYLCASSWTGARNQPQHFGDGTRLSIL.

This clonotype occurred a few times. V and J are TRBV2 and TRBJ2-2; D remains ambiguous. This CDR3 comprises 13 residues. Germline CDR1 reads SNHLY; CDR2 reads FYNNEI. Trimming cost V 8 bases and J 0 bases, with 7 bases left between them. The CDR3 is CASRPANTGELFF. CDR3 DNA: TGTGCCAGCCGGCCCGCGAACACCGGGGAGCTGTTTTTT. Full variable domain (missing parts from reference TRBV2 and TRBJ2-2): EPEVTQTPSHQVTQMGQEVILRCVPISNHLYFYWYRQILGQKVEFLVSFYNNEISEKSEIFDDQFSVERPDGSNFTLKIRSTKLEDSAMYFCASRPANTGELFFGEGSRLTVL.

DNA for the CDR3: TGCAGCGTGGTGACAGGGGCAGGGGACGAGCAGTACTTC. Protein: CSVVTGAGDEQYF. This chain connects TRBV29-1 to TRBJ2-7; 8 bases agree with TRBD1. The CDR3 contains 13 residues. Looked up from germline, CDR1 is SQVTM and CDR2 is ANQGSEA. With V trimmed by 6 bases and J by 5 bases, 9 bases remained unmatched.

The chain couples TRBV20-1 to TRBJ2-1; TRBD2 might be the D (6 bases). The CDR3 has 15 amino acids. The germline V and J ends were trimmed by 0 bases and 2 bases, with 11 bases remaining between them. CDR1 is DFQATT and CDR2 is SNEGSKA in the germline V gene (reference sequence). The CDR3 loop reads CSARDLGGTYNEQFF. In DNA form, the CDR3 reads TGCAGTGCTAGAGATTTAGGCGGGACCTACAATGAGCAGTTCTTC.

This clonotype was seen only a few times. The gene calls are TRBV20-1 and TRBJ1-3; D is unresolved. Looked up from germline, CDR1 is DFQATT and CDR2 is SNEGSKA (reference sequence). The CDR3 length is 17 residues. Trimming removed 1 base at V and 0 bases at J, with 16 bases between. The CDR3 spells CSARVAPLEGSGNTIYF. The CDR3 region has the DNA TGCAGTGCTAGAGTTGCCCCCTTAGAGGGCTCTGGAAACACCATATATTTT.

This clonotype appeared a few times. The genes are TRBV20-1 and TRBJ2-2, with 10 bases matching TRBD2. V lost 2 bases and J lost 3; bases outside the gene matches: 6. The germline CDR1 and CDR2 sequences are DFQATT and SNEGSKA (reference sequence). This CDR3 region has 16 residues. As DNA, the CDR3 is TGCAGTGCTAGAAAAAGGACTAGCGGCTACACCGGGGAGCTGTTTTTT. Amino acid sequence: CSARKRTSGYTGELFF.

The chain is built from TRBV21-1 and TRBJ1-5. TRBV21-1 is a pseudogene segment. The length of the CDR3 is 15 residues. The CDR3: CASSLRPASNQPQHF. The CDR3 DNA sequence: TGTGCCAGCAGTTTGAGGCCAGCCAGCAATCAGCCCCAGCATTTT.

The J gene is TRBJ2-3, the V gene TRBV4-2; TRBD2 matches 11 bases. CDR1 and CDR2 from the germline V gene are LGHNA and YNFKEQ. The length of the CDR3 is 15 residues. V trimming: 3 bases; J trimming: 4 bases; junction bases outside the gene matches: 3. The CDR3 bases are TGTGCCAGCAGCCAGGTAGCGGGAGGGGCAGATACGCAGTATTTT. It translates to CASSQVAGGADTQYF.

This sequence joins TRBV12-3 or TRBV12-4 and TRBJ1-2; D not certain. V lost 5 bases and J lost 6, with 13 bases in between. The CDR3 consists of 13 residues. CDR3 protein: CASSPGRPDGYTF. Here the CDR3 DNA reads TGTGCCAGCAGTCCCGGTAGACCAGATGGCTACACCTTC.

This clonotype has only a few counts. The CDR3 sequence is CASSLTQGSYGYTF. In DNA form, the CDR3 reads TGCGCCAGCAGCTTGACTCAGGGCTCCTATGGCTACACCTTC. The chain recombines TRBV5-1 with TRBJ1-2; D is possibly TRBD1 (5 bases). CDR3 size: 14 residues. Trimming stripped 1 base from V and 4 bases from J, with 11 bases between. CDR1 SGHRS and CDR2 YFSETQ come from the germline V gene.